This T cell receptor (beta chain) was captured by sequencing in a study of blood T cell repertoires in COVID-19. Seattle participants joined during active infection and were tracked over time. Study processing details: It was from reference gene primer amplification that nucleated cell counts were estimated. Clones were sequenced by immunoSEQ multiplex PCR, and TCRdb holds only the in-frame ones, with some missing. V and J calls plus clone size are reproduced from that table; the DNA served to infer D and trimming. The sample records about 360,000 clones, around 88% being singletons. In germline, CDR1 is MNHEY, CDR2 SVGAGI. The junction had 6 bases not matched to a gene; V was cut back by 2 bases and J by 5 bases. This CDR3 has 15 residues.

The clonotype was recovered from a woman aged 55-75 years with COVID-19, enrolled during active disease. The sample comprised peripheral blood. The chain joins TRBV6-5 to TRBJ2-3, with TRBD1 matching over 8 bases. The CDR3 DNA reads as TGTGCCAGCAGTTACCAGACAGGGGTGGGAGATACGCAGTATTTT. Translating it yields CASSYQTGVGDTQYF.